This T cell receptor (beta chain) was retrieved from a study of CD8 T cells in ankylosing spondylitis. Overall study results and limits: Previously reported in reactive arthritis synovial fluid and blood were some of the motif variants. Disease-linked clones were CD8+ and relatively rare in peripheral blood. What seemed typical of ankylosing spondylitis blood was a TCR beta motif built from roughly 8 highly homologous variants. There was reportedly significant enrichment of clones that were disease-linked in matched ankylosing spondylitis synovial fluid.

The authors made TCR beta libraries by quantitative 5'-RACE with molecular barcodes. TCRdb used MiXCR to reprocess the 5' RACE reads, holding one entry per CDR3 protein. In the table there are hundreds of thousands of distinct CDR3 sequences, roughly a quarter of which are singletons. Germline V CDR1 and CDR2: KGHSH, LQKENI. Trimming shortened V by 1 base and J by 6 bases, and 13 bases separated the two germline ends. The CDR3 is 16 residues long. To note about this clonotype: Its matching antigen is unknown.

V gene TRBV18 combines with J gene TRBJ1-6, with D perhaps matching TRBD1 (6 bases). This TCR was recovered from a male donor with ankylosing spondylitis. What was sequenced was blood, either unsorted or a sorted T cell fraction (not recorded which). CDR3 coding DNA: TGTGCCAGCTCACCACGGGACACCTCGGGTAATTCACCCCTCCACTTT. Protein sequence: CASSPRDTSGNSPLHF.